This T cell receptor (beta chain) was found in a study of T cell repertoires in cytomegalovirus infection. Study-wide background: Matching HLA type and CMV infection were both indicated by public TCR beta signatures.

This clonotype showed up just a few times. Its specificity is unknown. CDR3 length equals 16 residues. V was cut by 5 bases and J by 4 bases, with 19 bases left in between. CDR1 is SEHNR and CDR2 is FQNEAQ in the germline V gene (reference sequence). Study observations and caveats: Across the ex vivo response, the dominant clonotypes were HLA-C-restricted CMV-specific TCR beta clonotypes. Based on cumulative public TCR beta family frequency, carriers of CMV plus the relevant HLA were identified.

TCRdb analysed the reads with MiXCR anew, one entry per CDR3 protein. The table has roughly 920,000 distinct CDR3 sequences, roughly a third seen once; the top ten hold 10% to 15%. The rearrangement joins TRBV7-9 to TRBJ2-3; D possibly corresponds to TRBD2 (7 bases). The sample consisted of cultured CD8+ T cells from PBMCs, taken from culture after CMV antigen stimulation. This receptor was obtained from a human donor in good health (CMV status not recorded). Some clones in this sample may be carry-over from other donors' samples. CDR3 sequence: CASSEGGAWVADTQYF. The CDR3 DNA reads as TGTGCCAGCAGCGAGGGGGGGGCCTGGGTAGCAGATACGCAGTATTTT.